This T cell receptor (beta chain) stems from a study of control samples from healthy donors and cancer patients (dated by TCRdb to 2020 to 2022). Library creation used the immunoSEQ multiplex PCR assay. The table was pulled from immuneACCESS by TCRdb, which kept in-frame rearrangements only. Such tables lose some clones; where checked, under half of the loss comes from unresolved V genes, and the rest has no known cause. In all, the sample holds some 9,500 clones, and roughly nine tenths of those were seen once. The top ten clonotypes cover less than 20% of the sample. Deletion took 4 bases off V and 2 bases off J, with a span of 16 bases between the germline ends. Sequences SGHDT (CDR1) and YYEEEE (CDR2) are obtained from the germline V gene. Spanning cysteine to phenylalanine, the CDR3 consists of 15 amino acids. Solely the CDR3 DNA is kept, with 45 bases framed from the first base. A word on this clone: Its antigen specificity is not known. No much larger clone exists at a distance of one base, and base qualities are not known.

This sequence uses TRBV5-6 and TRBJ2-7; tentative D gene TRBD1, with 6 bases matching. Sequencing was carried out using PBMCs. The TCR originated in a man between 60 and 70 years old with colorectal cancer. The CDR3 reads CASSPLSGATYEQYF. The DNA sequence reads TGTGCCAGCAGCCCCCTTTCAGGGGCAACCTACGAGCAGTACTTC.